This TCR beta chain was recorded in a study of beta chain features in type 1 diabetes. Expressed TCRB transcripts were sequenced after all isolated RNA was converted to cDNA. The assay was immunoSEQ multiplex PCR, and TCRdb's table has in-frame clones only and misses some. The data hold 390,000 or so clones, with about 15% observed a single time. The CDR3 length is 14 residues. Germline V gene data show CDR1 as GTSNPN and CDR2 as SVGIG (reference sequence). Between the trimmed V and J ends, which lost 5 bases and 1 base, there was a span of 9 bases. The receptor comes from a man aged 25-40 years in good health. The source material was naive CD4+ T cells from blood. V gene TRBV30 combines with J gene TRBJ2-6; possibly TRBD1 for D (6 bases). This chain's CDR3 is CAWATGSGANVLTF. CDR3 in DNA: TGTGCCTGGGCTACAGGGTCTGGGGCCAACGTCCTGACTTTC.